The next 17 T cell receptor beta chains were all read from a single sample in a study of T cell repertoires in cytomegalovirus infection. Each CDR3 protein is one row after TCRdb ran MiXCR on the reads. The table records 290,000 or so distinct CDR3 sequences, around 10% of them present only once. Sequences were obtained from PBMCs. All receptors derive from a human donor in good health (CMV status not recorded). Some clones in this sample may be carry-over from other donors' samples.

This clonotype was counted a few times. The chain combines TRBV11-2 with TRBJ2-5; D unresolved. Germline V gene sequence: CDR1 SGHAT, CDR2 FQNNGV. The CDR3 has 14 amino acids. V was clipped by 3 bases and J by 0 bases, with 8 bases between them. The CDR3 DNA reads as TGTGCCAGCAGCTTGGCTGCCTACCAAGAGACCCAGTACTTC. Protein sequence: CASSLAAYQETQYF.

This clonotype was seen more than once but under ten times. The V call is TRBV5-1, the J call TRBJ2-3; 7 bases line up with TRBD1. Germline values: CDR1 SGHRS, CDR2 YFSETQ. After removal of 4 bases from V and 3 bases from J, the junction contained 5 bases not matched to a gene. This CDR3 comprises 14 residues. CDR3 region: CASSVGQITDTQYF. The CDR3 nucleotides are TGCGCCAGCAGCGTGGGACAGATAACAGATACGCAGTATTTT.

This clonotype was seen repeatedly, ten times or more. J is TRBJ1-2 and V is TRBV12-3 or TRBV12-4, with 7 nucleotides matching TRBD1. V trimming: 7 bases; J trimming: 8 bases; junction bases outside the gene matches: 10. The CDR3 has 13 residues. Here the CDR3 reads CASTLSGQNGYTF. The CDR3 bases are TGTGCCAGCACCCTGTCGGGACAGAACGGCTACACCTTC.

This clonotype was seen more than once but under ten times. This chain uses TRBV7-9 with TRBJ1-4, with D unclear. Germline-derived CDR1 and CDR2 are SEHNR and FQNEAQ (reference sequence). The CDR3 consists of 15 residues. Trimming shortened V by 5 bases and J by 7 bases, and 17 bases separated the two germline ends. CDR3: CASSLDQAPGEKLFF. CDR3 DNA: TGTGCCAGCAGCCTAGACCAGGCCCCGGGTGAAAAACTGTTTTTT.

In regard to this clonotype: The missing conserved phenylalanine or tryptophan at the end of this CDR3 makes a read error likely. J is TRBJ2-5 and V is TRBV7-2; no clear D. Germline V lookup: CDR1 SGHTA, CDR2 FQGNSA. V lost 3 bases and J lost 5, with 7 bases in between. CDR3 length: 12 amino acids. CDR3 coding DNA: TGTGCCAGCAGCTTCAGTCAGGAGACCCAGTACTTA. Its translation is CASSFSQETQYL.

In this sample, this clonotype turned up a few times. The chain combines TRBV20-1 with TRBJ2-1; a possible D gene is TRBD2 (7 bases). Trimming pared 4 bases from V and 0 bases from J, leaving 19 bases between. Germline V gene data show CDR1 as DFQATT and CDR2 as SNEGSKA (reference sequence). The CDR3 runs 17 residues. The CDR3: CSANPPGGASSYNEQFF. CDR3 nucleotide sequence: TGCAGTGCTAACCCCCCTGGGGGGGCGAGCTCCTACAATGAGCAGTTCTTC.

In its sample, this clonotype was seen many times. The rearrangement uses TRBV6-5 and TRBJ2-3; D may be TRBD1 (6 bases). Trimming pared 2 bases from V and 0 bases from J, leaving 12 bases between. Germline CDR1 and CDR2: MNHEY and SVGAGI. This CDR3 spans 16 amino acids. The CDR3 spells CASSYRGTKSTDTQYF. The CDR3 DNA sequence: TGTGCCAGCAGTTACAGGGGGACCAAAAGCACAGATACGCAGTATTTT.

This clonotype was detected many times. The chain is built from TRBV5-6 and TRBJ2-3; 11 nucleotides align to TRBD2. The CDR3 is 15 amino acids. CDR1 and CDR2 (germline): SGHDT, YYEEEE. J lost 7 bases, V lost 5 bases, and 9 bases had no gene match. The CDR3, as DNA: TGTGCCAGCAGTTCGACTAGCGGGGAAGGAAATACGCAGTATTTT. This gives the protein CASSSTSGEGNTQYF.

The sample holds many counts of this clonotype. The rearrangement joins TRBV7-2 to TRBJ2-5; D may correspond to TRBD1 or TRBD2 (5 bases each). CDR3 length equals 14 residues. Trimming shortened V by 5 bases and J by 1 base, and 11 bases separated the two germline ends. The germline gives CDR1 SGHTA, CDR2 FQGNSA. For the CDR3, the DNA is TGTGCCAGCAGCAACCGGGGCAGCCAAGAGACCCAGTACTTC. It codes for CASSNRGSQETQYF.

V and J are TRBV2 and TRBJ2-2; 9 bases match TRBD2. Germline V gene sequence: CDR1 SNHLY, CDR2 FYNNEI. The CDR3 is 16 residues long. Trimming cost V 6 bases and J 2 bases; bases outside gene matches: 7. CDR3 DNA: TGTGCCAGCAGAGCCCGCGGGGGGGGAAACACCGGGGAGCTGTTTTTT. Translation gives CASRARGGGNTGELFF. The whole variable domain, remainder taken from reference TRBV2 and TRBJ2-2, is EPEVTQTPSHQVTQMGQEVILRCVPISNHLYFYWYRQILGQKVEFLVSFYNNEISEKSEIFDDQFSVERPDGSNFTLKIRSTKLEDSAMYFCASRARGGGNTGELFFGEGSRLTVL.

The chain is built from TRBV5-5 and TRBJ2-7, with D hard to call. The CDR3 runs 15 residues. V was clipped by 4 bases and J by 6 bases, with 20 bases between them. CDR1 and CDR2 (germline): SGHKS, YYEKEE (reference sequence). CDR3 DNA sequence: TGTGCCAGCAGCGCCTTGGCTCAGAGTGGGGTCGAGCAGTACGTC. This translates into CASSALAQSGVEQYV.

In its sample, this clonotype was seen many times. The chain combines TRBV7-6 with TRBJ2-7, with TRBD2 as a possible D gene (6 bases). Trimming shortened V by 5 bases and J by 6 bases, and 17 bases separated the two germline ends. The CDR3 spans 14 residues. CDR1 and CDR2 from the germline V gene are SGHVS and FNYEAQ. CDR3 amino acids: CASSPGVLSGEQYF. CDR3 nucleotide sequence: TGTGCCAGCAGCCCGGGAGTCCTTTCCGGCGAGCAGTACTTC.

The table lists this clonotype with many counts. The gene calls are TRBV7-8 and TRBJ2-7; a weak D match, TRBD1 (6 bases). Trimming pared 3 bases from V and 1 base from J, leaving 7 bases between. Germline V gives CDR1 SGHVS, CDR2 FQNEAQ. The CDR3 loop spans 13 amino acids. CDR3: CASSFDRSYEQYV. The CDR3 DNA is TGTGCCAGCAGCTTCGACAGGTCCTACGAGCAGTACGTC.

The table lists this clonotype with many counts. The CDR3 DNA is TGTGCCAGCAGGGGGGGGGGCCTTGCGAACACCGGGGAGCTGTTTTTT. This translates into CASRGGGLANTGELFF. This sequence joins TRBV7-2 and TRBJ2-2; TRBD2 is a possible D gene (7 bases). Germline CDR1 and CDR2: SGHTA and FQGNSA. The V end was cut by 6 bases, the J end by 0 bases, with 14 bases between. CDR3 length: 16 residues.

This clonotype was recorded many times. V gene TRBV7-9 combines with J gene TRBJ1-3; D is possibly TRBD1 (5 bases). V lost 8 bases, J lost 2 bases, and 13 bases lay in between. Germline V CDR1 and CDR2: SEHNR, FQNEAQ (reference sequence). The CDR3 totals 14 residues. CDR3 DNA sequence: TGTGCCAGCCTAGGAGGGGACGCTGGAAACACCATATATTTT. Amino acid sequence: CASLGGDAGNTIYF.

CDR3 residues: CASSKRQGPYNEQFF. CDR3 DNA sequence: TGTGCCAGCAGTAAGAGACAGGGACCCTACAATGAGCAGTTCTTC. The V and J genes are TRBV11-3 and TRBJ2-1, with 7 bases identical to TRBD1. V shed 6 bases and J 2 bases; nucleotides not matched to a gene: 7. Per germline, CDR1 SGHNT and CDR2 YENEEA. The CDR3 totals 15 residues.

In its sample, this clonotype was seen a few times. The chain combines TRBV29-1 with TRBJ2-5; 7 nucleotides line up with TRBD2. The CDR3 totals 16 residues. V shed 0 bases and J 0 bases; nucleotides not matched to a gene: 7. Looked up from germline, CDR1 is SQVTM and CDR2 is ANQGSEA. The CDR3 region is CSVEDPKRGYQETQYF. The CDR3 DNA is TGCAGCGTTGAAGATCCAAAGCGGGGCTACCAAGAGACCCAGTACTTC.